Listed below are T cell receptor beta chains from one sample, sequenced in a study of PD-1 blockade in classical Hodgkin lymphoma. Here immunoSEQ multiplex PCR was the method, and the copy in TCRdb shows in-frame clones only, minus some. The data show about 41,000 clones, over 60% seen once. This specimen consisted of peripheral blood mononuclear cells (PBMCs), obtained at baseline. The receptors stem from a human donor with classical Hodgkin lymphoma. Each CDR3 is given with its conserved first and last residue. Each record gives: V gene, clone size, D gene, J gene, CDR3 protein, CDR3 DNA. A D gene is named only where the DNA matches it firmly. Clone size is not always given. Where it is, it says once, few, many or a class for expanded clones.

>TRBV4-2|-|-|TRBJ2-7
CASSMTGSSYEQYF
TGTGCCAGCAGTATGACAGGCAGCTCCTACGAGCAGTACTTC
>TRBV30|few|-|TRBJ1-3
CAWSVTGFSTIYF
TGTGCCTGGAGTGTAACAGGGTTTTCCACCATATATTTT
>TRBV11-2|few|TRBD2|TRBJ2-3
CASSRLWGGTDTQYF
TGTGCCAGCAGCCGACTCTGGGGGGGGACAGATACGCAGTATTTT
>TRBV18|few|-|TRBJ1-3
CASSQGAGSGNTIYF
TGTGCCAGCTCACAGGGAGCCGGCTCTGGAAACACCATATATTTT
>TRBV11-2|-|-|TRBJ2-7
CASSTSGSSYEQYF
TGTGCCAGCAGCACTAGTGGGTCTAGCTACGAGCAGTACTTC
>TRBV6-6|once|-|TRBJ1-5
CASSSLRGGGTQHF
TGTGCCAGCAGTTCCCTGCGGGGTGGTGGGACCCAGCATTTT
>TRBV6-5|-|-|TRBJ1-3
CASSYSQAPGRNTIYF
TGTGCCAGCAGTTACTCACAGGCCCCCGGGAGAAACACCATATATTTT
>TRBV7-2|-|-|TRBJ1-5
CASSFRSNQPQHF
TGTGCCAGCAGCTTCCGTAGCAATCAGCCCCAGCATTTT
>TRBV9|-|-|TRBJ2-1
CASSPGANEQFF
TGTGCCAGCAGCCCCGGGGCCAATGAGCAGTTCTTC
>TRBV6-5|-|TRBD2|TRBJ2-2
CASSYRTPSGAGELFF
TGTGCCAGCAGTTATAGGACCCCCAGCGGGGCCGGGGAGCTGTTTTTT
>TRBV4-2|-|-|TRBJ2-7
CASSQEGPYEQYF
TGTGCCAGCAGCCAAGAGGGACCCTACGAGCAGTACTTC
>TRBV6-5|-|-|TRBJ2-4
CASSYGTPSGNIQYF
TGTGCCAGCAGTTACGGGACACCTTCTGGGAACATTCAGTACTTC
>TRBV27|-|TRBD2|TRBJ2-2
CASSFGLAGGELFF
TGTGCCAGCAGTTTTGGACTAGCGGGCGGGGAGCTGTTTTTT
>TRBV6-5|few|-|TRBJ1-5
CASSEQDAYQPQHF
TGTGCCAGCAGTGAACAGGATGCATATCAGCCCCAGCATTTT
>TRBV6-5|-|TRBD2|TRBJ2-6
CASRHGTTGANVLTF
TGTGCCAGCAGGCACGGGACTACAGGGGCCAACGTCCTGACTTTC
>TRBV6-5|-|-|TRBJ1-1
CASSYGQNTEAFF
TGTGCCAGCAGTTACGGACAGAACACTGAAGCTTTCTTT
>TRBV7-9|once|-|TRBJ2-5
CASSPDAGPETQYF
TGTGCCAGCAGCCCGGACGCGGGCCCGGAGACCCAGTACTTC
>TRBV30|-|-|TRBJ2-1
CAWSVGSGGVTGEQFF
TGTGCCTGGAGTGTTGGGTCGGGCGGGGTGACAGGTGAGCAGTTCTTC
>TRBV10-3|-|-|TRBJ1-2
CAISESDRNYGYTF
TGTGCCATCAGTGAGTCGGACAGAAACTATGGCTACACCTTC
>TRBV6-5|-|-|TRBJ2-7
CASRPTPVGPYEQYF
TGTGCCAGCAGACCTACCCCGGTAGGACCCTACGAGCAGTACTTC
>TRBV7-2|-|-|TRBJ1-4
CASSSRDRKLFF
TGTGCCAGCAGCTCTAGAGATCGAAAACTGTTTTTT
>TRBV20-1|-|-|TRBJ1-1
CSALHTEAFF
TGCAGTGCACTACACACTGAAGCTTTCTTT
>TRBV6-9|-|TRBD1|TRBJ2-7
CAIRQGHEQYF
TGTGCCATCCGACAGGGTCACGAGCAGTACTTC
>TRBV10-2|-|TRBD2|TRBJ2-4
CASSDVLIRASGRTKNIQYF
TGCGCCAGCAGTGATGTCCTCATACGGGCTAGCGGGAGAACCAAAAACATTCAGTACTTC
>TRBV6-4|-|-|TRBJ2-7
CASSATGGYEQYF
TGTGCCAGCAGTGCGACAGGTGGCTACGAGCAGTACTTC
>TRBV7-8|-|-|TRBJ2-2
CASSLPVGTGELFF
TGTGCCAGCAGCCTCCCGGTAGGCACCGGGGAGCTGTTTTTT
>TRBV19|-|-|TRBJ2-7
CASQNGQGDLQYF
TGTGCCAGTCAAAATGGGCAGGGTGACCTCCAGTACTTC
>TRBV6-5|many|-|TRBJ1-3
CASSRTPSGNTIYF
TGTGCCAGCAGTCGGACCCCCTCTGGAAACACCATATATTTT
>TRBV29-1|-|-|TRBJ2-1
CSVEDERTAYNEQFF
TGCAGCGTTGAAGATGAACGGACAGCCTACAATGAGCAGTTCTTC
>TRBV7-2|once|TRBD2|TRBJ2-7
CASSRGGSLDEQYF
TGTGCCAGCAGCAGGGGCGGGAGTCTCGACGAGCAGTACTTC
>TRBV5-1|-|-|TRBJ1-3
CASSLAQGDRYSGNTIYF
TGCGCCAGCAGCTTGGCCCAGGGTGATAGATACTCTGGAAACACCATATATTTT
>TRBV18|-|-|TRBJ1-1
CASSPPMGQGTEAFF
TGTGCCAGCTCACCACCGATGGGGCAGGGCACTGAAGCTTTCTTT
>TRBV15|-|-|TRBJ1-1
CATSRDYRDTEAFF
TGTGCCACCAGCAGAGATTACAGGGACACTGAAGCTTTCTTT
>TRBV2|-|-|TRBJ1-3
CASSNRQTGNTIYF
TGTGCCAGCAGTAATCGCCAGACTGGAAACACCATATATTTT
>TRBV11-2|-|-|TRBJ2-1
CASSAGTIRGLEQFF
TGTGCCAGCAGCGCCGGGACTATCAGGGGGCTTGAGCAGTTCTTC
>TRBV19|-|-|TRBJ1-1
CASSIGRLNTEAFF
TGTGCCAGTAGTATAGGGCGCTTGAACACTGAAGCTTTCTTT